This T cell receptor (beta chain) derives from a study of T cell repertoires in cytomegalovirus infection. Study summary: CMV infection and matching HLA type were both indicated by public TCR beta signatures.

TCRdb reanalysed the reads using MiXCR and keeps one entry per CDR3 protein. Among around 450,000 distinct CDR3 sequences, approximately 31% were seen once, and the ten largest hold approximately 13%. In the case of this clonotype: Its antigen is still unknown. A much more abundant neighbour one base away suggests this may be a read error.

Broader study findings: There were HLA-C-restricted CMV-specific TCR beta clonotypes dominating the ex vivo response. Using cumulative public TCR beta family frequency, the authors identified those who carried CMV together with the relevant HLA.

Germline CDR1 is SGHTA and CDR2 is FQGNSA. The CDR3 has 13 residues. Sequences were obtained from PBMCs. The TCR originated in a human donor in good health (CMV status not recorded). Some clones in this sample may be carry-over from other donors' samples. This chain uses TRBV7-2 with TRBJ2-1; no definite D call. This CDR3 reads CAGSLERDNEQFF. The CDR3, as DNA: TGTGCCGGCAGCTTGGAACGGGACAATGAGCAGTTCTTC.